This T cell receptor beta chain was captured by sequencing in a study of HIV-infected patients and healthy controls. TCRdb analysed the 5' RACE reads with MiXCR anew, one entry per CDR3 protein. This sample carries roughly 20,000 distinct CDR3 sequences, roughly 19% of them seen once, and the ten largest clones take approximately 35%. Specimen: CD8+ T cells from blood. This sequence was found in a human donor in good health.

CDR3 sequence: CASSPRQGWEDTQYF. As DNA, the CDR3 is TGTGCCAGCAGCCCTAGACAGGGGTGGGAAGATACGCAGTATTTT. V usage is TRBV11-2 and J usage is TRBJ2-3, with TRBD1 matching 8 bases. The CDR3 consists of 15 residues. J lost 5 bases, V lost 5 bases, and 9 bases had no gene match. The germline CDR1 and CDR2 sequences are SGHAT and FQNNGV.